This is a list of T cell receptor beta chains from one sample in a study of cytomegalovirus exposure and HLA in healthy donors. Sequenced by immunoSEQ multiplex PCR; TCRdb stores in-frame clones only, minus some. The table lists 65,000 to 95,000 clones, 85% to 95% of them singletons. Material for sequencing was PBMCs. These receptors came from a young man in good health and CMV-seronegative. Each CDR3 is given with its conserved first and last residue. D genes are given only for firm matches. Clone size is shown for a subset of rows, as once, few, many or a class of expanded clone.

d_gene,j_gene,abundance,v_gene,CDR3nt,CDR3aa
TRBD1,TRBJ1-6,NA,TRBV6-6,TGTGCCAGCAAACAGGGGGCGCGGGGCACCCTCCACTTT,CASKQGARGTLHF
NA,TRBJ2-7,NA,TRBV30,TGTGCCTGGAATGGGGCTGTCTACGAGCAGTACTTC,CAWNGAVYEQYF
TRBD1,TRBJ1-1,NA,TRBV28,TGTGCCAGCAGTTCCCCTGGGACAGGGGGCCCCCGGAACACTGAAGCTTTCTTT,CASSSPGTGGPRNTEAFF
NA,TRBJ1-1,few,TRBV6-5,TGTGCCAGCAGTTACAAGGGGAAGACTGAAGCTTTCTTT,CASSYKGKTEAFF
NA,TRBJ2-7,NA,TRBV7-3,TGTGCCAGCAGCGCGGGCCCGGCTAACTACGAGCAGTACTTC,CASSAGPANYEQYF
TRBD2,TRBJ2-1,NA,TRBV27,TGTGCCAGCAGTTTAGGCGGGAGGACCTACAATGAGCAGTTCTTC,CASSLGGRTYNEQFF
TRBD1,TRBJ1-2,NA,TRBV13,TGTGCCAGCAGCCTAACAGGGGCAGGGGGCTACACCTTC,CASSLTGAGGYTF
TRBD1,TRBJ1-1,NA,TRBV19,TGTGCCAGTAGTATACAATCGACAGGGCTGAACACTGAAGCTTTCTTT,CASSIQSTGLNTEAFF
NA,TRBJ1-1,NA,TRBV30,TGTGCCTGGGCGGGGGGGGCCTTCCAAGTTCGGGAAGCTTTCTTT,CAWAGGAFQVREAFF
NA,TRBJ1-2,NA,TRBV4-3,TGCGCCAGCAGCCAGATAACAGGTCCAAGTTATGGCTACACCTTC,CASSQITGPSYGYTF
TRBD1,TRBJ1-5,NA,TRBV7-7,TGTGCTAGCAGGGACAGGGGTAATAGCAATCAGCCCCAGCATTTT,CASRDRGNSNQPQHF
NA,TRBJ1-2,NA,TRBV9,TGTGCCAGCAGCGTAGGGAGTCTGAACTATGGCTACACCTTC,CASSVGSLNYGYTF
NA,TRBJ2-3,NA,TRBV27,TGTGCCAGCAGTTTAATTCGGACAGATACGCAGTATTTT,CASSLIRTDTQYF
NA,TRBJ2-7,NA,TRBV11-1,TGTGCCAGCAGCTTGGGGGGTTCAGGCGAGCAGTACTTC,CASSLGGSGEQYF
NA,TRBJ1-5,NA,TRBV7-9,TGTGCCAGCAGCTGGGCAGGGGCCAATCAGCCCCAGCATTTT,CASSWAGANQPQHF
NA,TRBJ1-4,NA,TRBV30,TGTGCCTGGAGCGAGGGGGTAACTAATGAAAAACTGTTTTTT,CAWSEGVTNEKLFF
NA,TRBJ2-7,NA,TRBV7-2,TGTGCCAGCAGCTTAGGGTCAGGCGTCGGCTACGAGCAGTACTTC,CASSLGSGVGYEQYF
TRBD1,TRBJ1-2,NA,TRBV7-3,TGTGCCAGCAGCTTAACGTTAGCAGGGGGTAATGGCTACACCTTC,CASSLTLAGGNGYTF
TRBD1,TRBJ2-7,NA,TRBV11-2,TGTGCCAGCAGCTTCGGATCGTTCTGGGACAGGGCCCGCTACGAGCAGTACTTC,CASSFGSFWDRARYEQYF
NA,TRBJ2-7,NA,TRBV7-9,TGTGCCAGCAGCCGAGTTCGACAGGTGGACTACGAGCAGTACTTC,CASSRVRQVDYEQYF
NA,TRBJ1-1,NA,TRBV5-5,TGTGCCAGCAGCTTCCGGTTTCCGCAGGGTGAAGCTTTCTTT,CASSFRFPQGEAFF
TRBD1,TRBJ1-1,once,TRBV28,TGTGCCAGCAGACTCGGGGACAGGGGAAGGCCGAACACTGAAGCTTTCTTT,CASRLGDRGRPNTEAFF
TRBD1,TRBJ1-3,NA,TRBV15,TGTGCCACCAGCAGGGAGTTACAGGGGTATGACACCATATATTTT,CATSRELQGYDTIYF
NA,TRBJ1-4,once,TRBV30,TGTGCCTGGAAGGAACCCCAGGGCAATCTGTTTTTT,CAWKEPQGNLFF
TRBD2,TRBJ2-1,NA,TRBV7-3,TGTGCCAGCAGCCCCGACCGCCTAGCGGGGGGCGTAAATGAGCAGTTCTTC,CASSPDRLAGGVNEQFF
TRBD2,TRBJ2-1,NA,TRBV19,TGTGCCAGTACCCAGCGGGGGCTTACCTACAATGAGCAGTTCTTC,CASTQRGLTYNEQFF
NA,TRBJ1-2,NA,TRBV7-2,TGTGCCAGCAGCTTAGGGTCGGCGGGAAGCTATGGCTACACCTTC,CASSLGSAGSYGYTF
NA,TRBJ1-2,NA,TRBV27,TGTGCCAGCAGCCCCTATTTGGACTACTATGGCTACACCTTC,CASSPYLDYYGYTF
NA,TRBJ2-5,once,TRBV11-1,TGTGCCAGCAGCTTAAGGCGTCGGACAAACCAAGAGACCCAGTACTTC,CASSLRRRTNQETQYF